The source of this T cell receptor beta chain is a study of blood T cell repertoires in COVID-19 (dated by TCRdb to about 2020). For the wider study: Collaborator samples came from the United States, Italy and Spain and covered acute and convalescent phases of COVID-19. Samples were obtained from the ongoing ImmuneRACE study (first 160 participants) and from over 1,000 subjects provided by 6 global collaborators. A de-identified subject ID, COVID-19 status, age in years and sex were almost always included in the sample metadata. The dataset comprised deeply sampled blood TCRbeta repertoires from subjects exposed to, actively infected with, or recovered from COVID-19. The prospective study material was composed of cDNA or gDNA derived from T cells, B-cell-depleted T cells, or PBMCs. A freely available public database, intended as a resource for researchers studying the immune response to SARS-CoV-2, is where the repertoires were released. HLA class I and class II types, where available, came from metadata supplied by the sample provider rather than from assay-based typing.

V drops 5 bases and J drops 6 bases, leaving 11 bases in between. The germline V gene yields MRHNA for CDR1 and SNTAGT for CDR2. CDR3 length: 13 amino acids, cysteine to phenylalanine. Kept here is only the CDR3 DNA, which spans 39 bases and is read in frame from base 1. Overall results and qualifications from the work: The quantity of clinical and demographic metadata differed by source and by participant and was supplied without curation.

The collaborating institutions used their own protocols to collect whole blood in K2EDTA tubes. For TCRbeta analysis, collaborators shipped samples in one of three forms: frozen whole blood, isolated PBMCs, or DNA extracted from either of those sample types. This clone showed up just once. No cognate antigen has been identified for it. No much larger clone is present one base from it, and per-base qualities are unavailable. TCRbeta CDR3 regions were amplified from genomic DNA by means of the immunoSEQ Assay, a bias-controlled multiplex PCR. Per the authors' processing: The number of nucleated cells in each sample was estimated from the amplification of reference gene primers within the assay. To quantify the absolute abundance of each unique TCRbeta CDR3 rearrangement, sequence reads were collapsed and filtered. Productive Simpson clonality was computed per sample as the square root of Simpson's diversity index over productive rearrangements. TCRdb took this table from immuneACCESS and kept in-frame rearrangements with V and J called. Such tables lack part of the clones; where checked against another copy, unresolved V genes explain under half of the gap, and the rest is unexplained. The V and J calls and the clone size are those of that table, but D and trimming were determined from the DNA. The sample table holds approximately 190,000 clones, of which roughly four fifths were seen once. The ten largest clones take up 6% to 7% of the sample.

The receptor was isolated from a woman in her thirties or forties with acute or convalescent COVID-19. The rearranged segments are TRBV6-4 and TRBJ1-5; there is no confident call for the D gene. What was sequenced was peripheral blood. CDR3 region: CASSPTRFQPQHF. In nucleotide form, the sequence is TGTGCCAGCAGTCCGACAAGATTTCAGCCCCAGCATTTT.